Listed below are T cell receptor beta chains from one sample, sequenced in a study of OX40 agonist ivuxolimab in advanced cancers. Assay used: immunoSEQ multiplex PCR; TCRdb lists only in-frame clones, some missing. The sample contains about 50,000 clones, approximately 88% of which appear only once. Sequencing used CD4+ or CD8+ T cells sorted from blood, obtained in a trial of the OX40 agonist ivuxolimab. The source is an adult with an advanced solid tumor such as melanoma, head and neck, liver or kidney cancer. The CDR3 runs from the conserved cysteine through the conserved F or W. A D gene is named only where the DNA matches it firmly. For some rows the clone size is stated as once, few or many, or as a class when expanded; others skip it.

D gene	clone size	J gene	V gene	CDR3 protein	CDR3 DNA
NA	NA	TRBJ2-5	TRBV7-7	CASSPRVGISYQETQYF	TGTGCTAGCAGCCCACGGGTGGGGATATCGTACCAAGAGACCCAGTACTTC
NA	NA	TRBJ2-1	TRBV7-8	CASSLAGISTRGNDEQFF	TGTGCCAGCAGCTTAGCTGGAATTTCGACACGGGGGAACGATGAGCAGTTCTTC
NA	NA	TRBJ2-7	TRBV7-9	CASSLGWSYEQYF	TGTGCCAGCAGCTTAGGGTGGTCTTACGAGCAGTACTTC
NA	NA	TRBJ1-4	TRBV2	CASSAGNLIEKLFF	TGTGCCAGCAGCGCCGGGAATCTAATTGAAAAACTGTTTTTT
TRBD2	NA	TRBJ2-7	TRBV10-3	CAIRGGTSGRYEQYF	TGTGCCATCAGAGGCGGGACTAGCGGCCGGTACGAGCAGTACTTC
NA	once	TRBJ1-1	TRBV27	CASSLAIRDTEAFF	TGTGCCAGCAGTTTAGCAATCCGTGACACTGAAGCTTTCTTT
NA	NA	TRBJ1-1	TRBV19	CASSAPMRGTEAFF	TGTGCCAGTAGTGCACCGATGAGAGGCACTGAAGCTTTCTTT
TRBD2	NA	TRBJ2-7	TRBV5-1	CASSWTSGGYEQYF	TGCGCCAGCAGCTGGACTAGCGGGGGCTACGAGCAGTACTTC
NA	NA	TRBJ2-2	TRBV6-6	CASSYRANTGELFF	TGTGCCAGCAGTTACAGGGCTAACACCGGGGAGCTGTTTTTT
TRBD1	NA	TRBJ1-2	TRBV27	CASSTTGTGVGYTF	TGTGCCAGCAGTACAACCGGGACAGGGGTGGGCTACACCTTC
NA	NA	TRBJ2-3	TRBV30	CAWSVGDTQYF	TGTGCCTGGAGTGTAGGGGATACGCAGTATTTT
NA	few	TRBJ2-3	TRBV16	CASSQSIEVTDTQYF	TGTGCCAGCAGCCAATCGATAGAAGTCACAGATACGCAGTATTTT
NA	NA	TRBJ2-2	TRBV18	CASSPPLSRNTGELFF	TGTGCCAGCTCACCACCGCTCAGTAGGAACACCGGGGAGCTGTTTTTT
NA	NA	TRBJ1-2	TRBV6-5	CASSTSSDYGYTF	TGTGCCAGCAGTACCTCGAGTGACTATGGCTACACCTTC
NA	NA	TRBJ1-5	TRBV28	CASSLSSSNQPQHF	TGTGCCAGCAGTTTAAGCAGTAGCAATCAGCCCCAGCATTTT